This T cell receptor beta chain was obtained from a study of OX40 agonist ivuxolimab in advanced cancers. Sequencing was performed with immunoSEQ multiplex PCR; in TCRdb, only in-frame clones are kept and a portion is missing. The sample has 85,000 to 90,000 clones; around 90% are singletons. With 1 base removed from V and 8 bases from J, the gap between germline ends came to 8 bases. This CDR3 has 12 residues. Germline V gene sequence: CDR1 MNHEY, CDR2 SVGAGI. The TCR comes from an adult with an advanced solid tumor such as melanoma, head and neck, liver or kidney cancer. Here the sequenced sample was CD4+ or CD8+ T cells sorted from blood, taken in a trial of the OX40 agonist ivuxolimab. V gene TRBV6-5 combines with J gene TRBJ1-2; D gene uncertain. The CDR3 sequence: CASSYYPFGYTF. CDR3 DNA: TGTGCCAGCAGTTACTATCCGTTCGGCTACACCTTC.